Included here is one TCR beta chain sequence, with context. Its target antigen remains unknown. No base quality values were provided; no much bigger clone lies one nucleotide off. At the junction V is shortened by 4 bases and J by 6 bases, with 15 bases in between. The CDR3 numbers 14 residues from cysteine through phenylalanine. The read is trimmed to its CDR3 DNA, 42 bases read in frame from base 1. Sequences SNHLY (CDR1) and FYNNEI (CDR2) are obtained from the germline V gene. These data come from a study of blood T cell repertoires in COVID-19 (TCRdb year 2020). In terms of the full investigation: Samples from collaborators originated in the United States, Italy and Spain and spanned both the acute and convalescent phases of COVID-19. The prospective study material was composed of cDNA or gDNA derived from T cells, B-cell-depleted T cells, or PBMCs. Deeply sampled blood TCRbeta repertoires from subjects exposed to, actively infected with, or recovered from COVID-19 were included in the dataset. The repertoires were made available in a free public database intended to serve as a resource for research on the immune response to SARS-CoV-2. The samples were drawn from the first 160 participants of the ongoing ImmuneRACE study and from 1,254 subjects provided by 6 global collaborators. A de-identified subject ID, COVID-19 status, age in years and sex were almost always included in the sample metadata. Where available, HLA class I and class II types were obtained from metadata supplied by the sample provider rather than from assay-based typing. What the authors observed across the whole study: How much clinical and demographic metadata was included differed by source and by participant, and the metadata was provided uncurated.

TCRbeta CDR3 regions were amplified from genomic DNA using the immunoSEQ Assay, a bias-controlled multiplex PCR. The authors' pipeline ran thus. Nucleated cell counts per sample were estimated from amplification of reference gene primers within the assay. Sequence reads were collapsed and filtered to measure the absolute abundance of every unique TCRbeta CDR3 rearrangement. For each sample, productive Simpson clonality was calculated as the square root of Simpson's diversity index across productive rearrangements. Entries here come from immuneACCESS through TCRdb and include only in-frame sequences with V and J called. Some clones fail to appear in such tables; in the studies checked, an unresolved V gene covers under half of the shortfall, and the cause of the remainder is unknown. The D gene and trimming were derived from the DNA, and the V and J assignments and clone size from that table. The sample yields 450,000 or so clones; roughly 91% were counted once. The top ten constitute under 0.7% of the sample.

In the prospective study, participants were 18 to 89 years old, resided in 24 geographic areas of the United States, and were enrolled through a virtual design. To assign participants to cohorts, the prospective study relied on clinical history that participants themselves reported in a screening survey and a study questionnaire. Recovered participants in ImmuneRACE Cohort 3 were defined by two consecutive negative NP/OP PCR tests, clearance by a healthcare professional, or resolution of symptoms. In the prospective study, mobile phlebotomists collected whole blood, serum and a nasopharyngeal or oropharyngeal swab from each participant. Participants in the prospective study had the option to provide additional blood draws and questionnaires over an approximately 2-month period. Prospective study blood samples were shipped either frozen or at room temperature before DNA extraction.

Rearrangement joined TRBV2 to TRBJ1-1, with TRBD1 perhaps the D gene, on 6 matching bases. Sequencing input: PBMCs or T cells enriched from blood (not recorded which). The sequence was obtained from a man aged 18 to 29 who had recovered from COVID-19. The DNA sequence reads TGTGCCAGCAGTGGGGCGGGGGCGCGAGCTGAAGCTTTCTTT. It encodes CASSGAGARAEAFF. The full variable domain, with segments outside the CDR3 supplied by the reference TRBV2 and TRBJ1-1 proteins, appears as EPEVTQTPSHQVTQMGQEVILRCVPISNHLYFYWYRQILGQKVEFLVSFYNNEISEKSEIFDDQFSVERPDGSNFTLKIRSTKLEDSAMYFCASSGAGARAEAFFGQGTRLTVV.